This entry lists 28 T cell receptor beta chains sequenced from one sample in a study of cytomegalovirus exposure and HLA in healthy donors (dated by TCRdb to about 2017). The library relied on the immunoSEQ multiplex PCR assay. For the multiplex PCR, a mixture combining 60 forward primers for TCR Vbeta segments and 13 reverse primers for TCR Jbeta segments was used. This immuneACCESS table, as held by TCRdb, lists in-frame sequences with V and J called but not all clones. Of the missing ones, under half trace to an unresolved V gene in checked studies; the others have no known cause. This sample has about 76,000 clones in its table, and roughly 76% of those were observed once. The ten largest account for roughly 12% of the sample. Sequenced input: PBMCs. Every receptor here comes from a male donor in good health and CMV-seropositive.

The V and J genes are TRBV27 and TRBJ1-1; maybe TRBD1 (6 bases). The CDR3 is 12 residues long. Trimming pared 8 bases from V and 5 bases from J, leaving 12 bases between. Germline V lookup: CDR1 MNHEY, CDR2 SMNVEV (reference sequence). The CDR3 reads CASAQGRTEAFF. CDR3 coding DNA: TGTGCCAGCGCTCAGGGGCGTACTGAAGCTTTCTTT.

The chain joins TRBV5-3 to TRBJ1-2; maybe TRBD1 (6 bases). TRBV5-3 qualifies as an ORF whose function is uncertain. V lost 4 bases and J lost 8, with 12 bases in between. This CDR3 spans 12 amino acids. The chain's CDR3 is CARSQGTYGYTF. The CDR3 DNA sequence: TGTGCCAGAAGCCAAGGGACATACGGCTACACCTTC.

The rearrangement joins TRBV6-1 to TRBJ2-7; 8 nucleotides agree with TRBD1. The CDR3 has 14 residues. The J segment lost 2 bases and the V segment lost 6 bases, leaving 6 bases of the junction unmatched. Per the germline V gene, CDR1 is MNHNS and CDR2 is SASEGT. The CDR3 DNA is TGTGCCAGCAGGGATGACAGGGGTCCCTACGAGCAGTACTTC. This translates into CASRDDRGPYEQYF.

This chain links TRBV6-6 with TRBJ2-7, with 7 positions matching TRBD1. Germline V CDR1 and CDR2: MNHNY, SVGAGI (reference sequence). V shed 5 bases, J shed 3 bases, and the junction held 4 bases outside the gene matches. The length of the CDR3 is 13 residues. The CDR3 coding sequence is TGTGCCAGCAGTCCGGGACAGAACTACGAGCAGTACTTC. Protein sequence: CASSPGQNYEQYF.

This clone was found a few times. V gene TRBV9 combines with J gene TRBJ1-1, with a weak D call TRBD1 (6 bases). Trimming left V 0 bases short and J 6 bases short, with 21 bases between. The CDR3 is 17 residues long. Germline CDR1 reads SGDLS; CDR2 reads YYNGEE. CDR3 amino acids: CASSVGGRGRGRAEAFF. The CDR3 DNA reads as TGTGCCAGCAGCGTAGGGGGCAGGGGTCGTGGTCGGGCTGAAGCTTTCTTT.

The chain recombines TRBV30 with TRBJ2-1, with 7 bases matching TRBD1. The V gene end was trimmed by 3 bases and the J gene end by 4 bases; junction bases not matched to a gene: 0. The germline gives CDR1 GTSNPN, CDR2 SVGIG (reference sequence). The CDR3 covers 12 residues. The CDR3 region has the DNA TGTGCCTGGAGCAGGGGGTACAATGAGCAGTTCTTC. Amino acid sequence: CAWSRGYNEQFF.

This chain joins TRBV5-3 and TRBJ2-3, with a possible D match to TRBD2 (7 bases). TRBV5-3 is classed as an ORF, of uncertain function. This CDR3 region has 16 residues. The V and J ends lost 2 bases and 8 bases respectively, with 21 bases between them. CDR3 DNA: TGTGCCAGAAGCTTCCCCGGGTGGGGGGGGGCGGTTACGCAGTATTTT. Its protein is CARSFPGWGGAVTQYF.

The J gene is TRBJ2-5, the V gene TRBV10-3; D is perhaps TRBD2 (6 bases). This CDR3 is 13 amino acids long. V gave up 7 bases and J gave up 5 bases, with 14 bases separating them. CDR1 ENHRY and CDR2 SYGVKD come from the germline V gene. The chain's CDR3 is CAINPGVGETQYF. The CDR3 coding sequence is TGTGCCATCAACCCGGGAGTGGGGGAGACCCAGTACTTC.

The chain employs TRBV7-6 and TRBJ1-4; 9 bases map to TRBD1. V gave up 4 bases and J gave up 1 base; unmatched junction bases: 4. Germline V gene lookup returns CDR1 SGHVS and CDR2 FNYEAQ. This CDR3 contains 16 residues. This CDR3 is CASSSTGGVTNEKLFF. CDR3 in DNA: TGTGCCAGCAGCTCCACAGGGGGCGTAACTAATGAAAAACTGTTTTTT. Complete variable domain (other parts from reference TRBV7-6 and TRBJ1-4): GAGVSQSPRYKVTKRGQDVALRCDPISGHVSLYWYRQALGQGPEFLTYFNYEAQQDKSGLPNDRFSAERPEGSISTLTIQRTEQRDSAMYRCASSSTGGVTNEKLFFGSGTQLSVL.

This chain joins TRBV27 and TRBJ2-1; TRBD2 matches 9 bases. Germline values: CDR1 MNHEY, CDR2 SMNVEV (reference sequence). The CDR3 consists of 15 residues. Unmatched junction bases numbered 8, after V lost 4 bases and J lost 7 bases. The CDR3 DNA reads as TGTGCCAGCAGTTCTGTAGCGGGAGTCCGGAATGAGCAGTTCTTC. It specifies CASSSVAGVRNEQFF.

This clone was picked up one time. This chain joins TRBV19 and TRBJ2-1, with a weak D call TRBD2 (5 bases). V lost 3 bases, J lost 7 bases, and 13 bases lay in between. The CDR3 sequence is 14 residues long. The germline V gene has CDR1 LNHDA and CDR2 SQIVND (reference sequence). The CDR3 loop reads CASSILGVTNEQFF. The CDR3 DNA is TGTGCCAGTAGTATCCTGGGAGTTACAAATGAGCAGTTCTTC.

This clone is a singleton in its sample. The genes are TRBV2 and TRBJ2-3; 12 nucleotides align to TRBD2. CDR3 length equals 16 residues. Trimming at V came to 0 bases and at J to 5 bases, leaving 3 bases not matched to a gene. The germline CDR1 and CDR2 sequences are SNHLY and FYNNEI. The CDR3 nucleotides read TGTGCCAGCAGTGAAGCGCTAGCGGGAGGGTTAGATACGCAGTATTTT. Its translation: CASSEALAGGLDTQYF.

This sequence joins TRBV19 and TRBJ1-4, with D hard to call. This CDR3 region has 15 residues. Germline V lookup: CDR1 LNHDA, CDR2 SQIVND (reference sequence). Trimming stripped 5 bases from V and 0 bases from J, with 10 bases between. Here the CDR3 reads CASSPTPATNEKLFF. CDR3 DNA: TGTGCCAGTAGTCCGACACCGGCAACTAATGAAAAACTGTTTTTT.

V gene TRBV9 combines with J gene TRBJ2-3; the match to TRBD2 covers 8 bases. This CDR3 region has 17 residues. The germline CDR1 and CDR2 sequences are SGDLS and YYNGEE. Trimming cost V 7 bases and J 0 bases; bases outside gene matches: 13. The CDR3 reads CASGRSGRGVSTDTQYF. DNA of the CDR3: TGTGCCAGCGGGAGGAGCGGGCGGGGGGTAAGCACAGATACGCAGTATTTT.

V gene TRBV30 combines with J gene TRBJ2-2, with D unresolved. V lost 0 bases to trimming and J lost 6 bases, with 8 bases between them. The CDR3 contains 13 residues. CDR1 and CDR2 (germline): GTSNPN, SVGIG (reference sequence). CDR3 sequence (DNA): TGTGCCTGGAGTGTACTTCGAGCCGGGGAGCTGTTTTTT. Protein: CAWSVLRAGELFF.

This clone occurred once. The chain employs TRBV4-1 and TRBJ1-6; D gene ambiguous. Germline V lookup: CDR1 MGHRA, CDR2 YSYEKL. CDR3 length: 15 residues. The V end lost 4 bases, the J end lost 0 bases, and 7 bases lay between the germline ends. The CDR3 loop is CASSPPGSYNSPLHF. Here the CDR3 DNA reads TGCGCCAGCAGCCCACCCGGCTCCTATAATTCACCCCTCCACTTT.

Here the CDR3 DNA reads TGTGCCAGCTCACCACAGTCCGGGTCCTACGAGCAGTACTTC. This sequence encodes CASSPQSGSYEQYF. The chain combines TRBV18 with TRBJ2-7; unclear D gene. Deletions cut 1 base from V and 1 base from J, with 8 bases between. The CDR3 runs 14 residues. Germline V gives CDR1 KGHSH, CDR2 LQKENI.

The V and J genes are TRBV19 and TRBJ1-2; D may be TRBD1 (5 bases). Germline loops: CDR1 LNHDA, CDR2 SQIVND (reference sequence). Trimming removed 6 bases at V and 6 bases at J, with 17 bases between. The CDR3 consists of 14 residues. CDR3 sequence: CASSLPGREDGYTF. CDR3 DNA sequence: TGTGCCAGTAGCCTACCGGGCAGGGAGGATGGCTACACCTTC.

The chain links TRBV6-5 to TRBJ2-7; tentatively, D is TRBD2 (6 bases). Trimming pared 5 bases from V and 4 bases from J, leaving 18 bases between. The length of the CDR3 is 15 residues. Germline loops: CDR1 MNHEY, CDR2 SVGAGI. The CDR3 spells CASSTRHGGSYEQYF. CDR3 nucleotide sequence: TGTGCCAGCAGTACTCGACACGGAGGGTCTTACGAGCAGTACTTC.

This chain connects TRBV2 to TRBJ2-3, with 12 bases identical to TRBD2. Germline trimming cut 1 base from V and 2 bases from J; bases unmatched to any gene: 4. CDR3 length: 17 amino acids. Germline V gives CDR1 SNHLY, CDR2 FYNNEI. CDR3 nucleotide sequence: TGTGCCAGCAGTGAAGGTACTAGCGGGGGGCCCACAGATACGCAGTATTTT. Its protein is CASSEGTSGGPTDTQYF.

This chain joins TRBV9 and TRBJ2-7; 7 bases map to TRBD1. This CDR3 has 18 amino acids. Germline loops: CDR1 SGDLS, CDR2 YYNGEE. Unmatched junction bases numbered 20, after V lost 3 bases and J lost 5 bases. DNA for the CDR3: TGTGCCAGCAGCGGCACCACCCAGGGGGAAGGATCTCTCGACGAGCAGTACTTC. Protein: CASSGTTQGEGSLDEQYF.

This chain joins TRBV28 and TRBJ2-6, with 8 bases matching TRBD2. Germline V gene data show CDR1 as MDHEN and CDR2 as SYDVKM. V gave up 5 bases and J gave up 2 bases; unmatched junction bases: 8. CDR3 length equals 17 residues. The CDR3 DNA reads as TGTGCCAGCAGTAATCAACGGGGGGGTACTGGGGCCAACGTCCTGACTTTC. This encodes CASSNQRGGTGANVLTF.

The rearrangement uses TRBV19 and TRBJ2-2; D perhaps matches TRBD1 (5 bases). Germline V gene lookup returns CDR1 LNHDA and CDR2 SQIVND (reference sequence). V lost 9 bases, J lost 4 bases, and 12 bases lay in between. The CDR3 has 13 residues. The CDR3: CASQGLGTGELFF. CDR3 bases: TGTGCCAGCCAGGGTCTAGGCACCGGGGAGCTGTTTTTT.

This clone has just one count. The genes are TRBV6-6 and TRBJ2-1; D possibly corresponds to TRBD1 (6 bases). This CDR3 has 15 residues. V lost 10 bases to trimming and J lost 7 bases, with 23 bases between them. The V gene's germline CDR1 is MNHNY and CDR2 SVGAGI (reference sequence). This chain's CDR3 is CAISRGSGSANEQFF. The CDR3 DNA follows: TGTGCCATCTCCAGGGGATCGGGGTCCGCGAATGAGCAGTTCTTC.

This clone was observed a single time. The chain combines TRBV10-2 with TRBJ2-1; D perhaps matches TRBD1 (5 bases). V lost 1 base and J 7 bases, leaving 17 bases between the germline ends. The germline CDR1 and CDR2 sequences are WSHSY and SAAADI. The CDR3 is 16 amino acids. The CDR3 spells CASSEFYRTIENEQFF. The CDR3 DNA sequence: TGCGCCAGCAGTGAGTTCTATAGGACAATCGAGAATGAGCAGTTCTTC.

V gene TRBV5-1 combines with J gene TRBJ2-2; TRBD2 might be the D (5 bases). The CDR3 totals 14 residues. The germline CDR1 and CDR2 sequences are SGHRS and YFSETQ. V was shortened by 4 bases and J by 3 bases, with 10 bases between the two germline ends. The chain's CDR3 is CASSPAGDTGELFF. CDR3 bases: TGCGCCAGCAGCCCGGCCGGGGACACCGGGGAGCTGTTTTTT.

Here the CDR3 reads CASSLVVAGYYEQYF. CDR3 DNA: TGTGCCAGCAGCTTAGTCGTAGCGGGATACTACGAGCAGTACTTC. The chain carries TRBV11-2 and TRBJ2-7; 8 positions match TRBD2. The germline V gene encodes CDR1 SGHAT and CDR2 FQNNGV. V dropped 1 base and J dropped 3; count of bases not matched to a gene: 5. The CDR3 totals 15 residues.

This chain links TRBV5-1 with TRBJ2-3, with 8 bases lining up with TRBD1. This CDR3 region has 15 residues. The germline CDR1 and CDR2 sequences are SGHRS and YFSETQ. Germline trimming cut 4 bases from V and 1 base from J; bases unmatched to any gene: 5. CDR3 sequence: CASSPDRAGTDTQYF. The CDR3 DNA is TGCGCCAGCAGCCCGGACAGGGCTGGCACAGATACGCAGTATTTT.